This section outlines one T cell receptor beta chain sequence together with its context. Per the study methods: Using reference gene primer amplification, nucleated cell counts were estimated. The protocol was immunoSEQ multiplex PCR, while the TCRdb copy is restricted to in-frame clones and leaves out a portion. V and J calls plus clone size are reproduced from that table; the DNA served to infer D and trimming. The sample includes about 200,000 clones, around 83% of them seen just once. The germline CDR1 and CDR2 sequences are MNHEY and SMNVEV (reference sequence). This CDR3 is built from 16 residues. The V gene lost 5 bases and the J gene lost 1 base, with 17 bases spanning the gap. The data were taken from a study of blood T cell repertoires in COVID-19. Which cohort a participant joined came from the clinical history participants gave. A PCR-confirmed or clinician-diagnosed COVID-19 case had contacted exposed participants within 2 weeks of entry.

The sequencing sample was made of PBMCs or T cells enriched from blood (not recorded which). This sequence originates from a woman aged 30 to 39 who had been exposed to COVID-19. The chain combines TRBV27 with TRBJ1-1; no clear D. The CDR3 region has the DNA TGTGCCAGCAGTCAGATCTATCGGGCGGGGAACACTGAAGCTTTCTTT. It translates to CASSQIYRAGNTEAFF.